These 15 T cell receptor beta chains came from one sample sequenced in a study of blood T cell repertoires in COVID-19. Method: immunoSEQ multiplex PCR; TCRdb's copy keeps in-frame clones and lacks some. The table lists around 170,000 clones, roughly 80% of them singletons. Sequenced: peripheral blood. Receptors were obtained from a woman in her seventies with COVID-19, enrolled during active disease.

The chain employs TRBV28 and TRBJ2-7, with 11 positions matching TRBD2. The CDR3 has 16 residues. From germline, CDR1 is MDHEN and CDR2 SYDVKM. V shed 5 bases and J 6 bases; nucleotides not matched to a gene: 12. The CDR3 DNA sequence: TGTGCCAGCAGTACCCGGACTAGCGGGTTACTCCTCGAGCAGTACTTC. The encoded protein is CASSTRTSGLLLEQYF. The full variable domain, rest sourced from reference TRBV28 and TRBJ2-7, is DVKVTQSSRYLVKRTGEKVFLECVQDMDHENMFWYRQDPGLGLRLIYFSYDVKMKEKGDIPEGYSVSREKKERFSLILESASTNQTSMYLCASSTRTSGLLLEQYFGPGTRLTVT.

Here the CDR3 DNA reads TGTGCCATCAGTGAGTCACAGGATATCCGTGAAGCTTTCTTT. It yields the protein CAISESQDIREAFF. The V call is TRBV10-3, the J call TRBJ1-1; D possibly corresponds to TRBD1 (5 bases). Germline V gene lookup returns CDR1 ENHRY and CDR2 SYGVKD. V was pared by 0 bases and J by 7 bases, with 12 bases between. The CDR3 runs 14 residues.

J is TRBJ2-7 and V is TRBV6-2 or TRBV6-3; D gene ambiguous. The germline gives CDR1 MNHEY, CDR2 SVGEGT. CDR3 size: 13 residues. V was trimmed by 5 bases and J by 7 bases, leaving 15 bases between them. In DNA form, the CDR3 reads TGTGCCAGCAGTCGCTCCTCAGGTGGGGAGCAGTACTTC. It encodes CASSRSSGGEQYF.

V gene TRBV7-9 combines with J gene TRBJ2-5; the D is unclear. Germline CDR1 is SEHNR and CDR2 is FQNEAQ (reference sequence). V shed 3 bases and J shed 4 bases, with 6 bases lying between them. This CDR3 has 12 residues. The CDR3 DNA reads TGTGCCAGCAGCTTTAGTGGAGAGACCCAGTACTTC. Translation gives CASSFSGETQYF.

A few counts support this clone. This chain joins TRBV7-6 and TRBJ2-3, with 8 bases identical to TRBD2. J was trimmed by 5 bases and V by 6 bases; bases with no gene match: 10. Germline CDR1 is SGHVS and CDR2 is FNYEAQ. This CDR3 has 15 amino acids. DNA for the CDR3: TGTGCCAGCAGTCAGGAGGGGACTAGAGGAGATACGCAGTATTTT. Encoded protein: CASSQEGTRGDTQYF. Full variable domain (outside the CDR3, taken from reference TRBV7-6 and TRBJ2-3): GAGVSQSPRYKVTKRGQDVALRCDPISGHVSLYWYRQALGQGPEFLTYFNYEAQQDKSGLPNDRFSAERPEGSISTLTIQRTEQRDSAMYRCASSQEGTRGDTQYFGPGTRLTVL.

CDR3 protein: CASSSNRDRDIGRGYTF. DNA of the CDR3: TGTGCCAGCAGCTCCAACCGGGACAGGGATATTGGGAGAGGCTACACCTTC. The chain couples TRBV27 to TRBJ1-2; 9 nucleotides line up with TRBD1. Trimming took 6 bases from V and 8 from J; bases not matched to a gene: 19. Germline CDR1 MNHEY, CDR2 SMNVEV (reference sequence). CDR3 size: 17 residues.

The chain combines TRBV27 with TRBJ2-3; unclear D gene. Germline V gene data show CDR1 as MNHEY and CDR2 as SMNVEV (reference sequence). This CDR3 region has 14 residues. The germline V and J ends were trimmed by 7 bases and 2 bases, with 13 bases remaining between them. CDR3 sequence (DNA): TGTGCCAGCAAATCTGAACGGTTCACAGATACGCAGTATTTT. This translates into CASKSERFTDTQYF.

The chain combines TRBV27 with TRBJ1-5; 8 bases align to TRBD1. Germline loops: CDR1 MNHEY, CDR2 SMNVEV (reference sequence). The CDR3 runs 15 residues. The J segment lost 2 bases and the V segment lost 5 bases, leaving 5 bases of the junction unmatched. The chain's CDR3 is CASSPDRAGNQPQHF. The CDR3 DNA sequence: TGTGCCAGCAGTCCGGACAGGGCTGGCAATCAGCCCCAGCATTTT.

Of note for this clone: The same CDR3 arises from other DNA sequences in this sample as well. The J gene is TRBJ1-1, the V gene TRBV18; D is perhaps TRBD1 (5 bases). CDR1 is KGHSH and CDR2 is LQKENI in the germline V gene. There are 14 residues in the CDR3. Trimming left V 2 bases short and J 1 base short, with 8 bases between. The DNA for the CDR3 is TGTGCCAGCTCACCAAGGCAGGGGAACACTGAAGCTTTCTTT. Translation gives CASSPRQGNTEAFF.

The chain couples TRBV18 to TRBJ2-1; TRBD1 aligns across 8 bases. CDR1 is KGHSH, CDR2 LQKENI, per germline. CDR3 length: 14 amino acids. V shed 1 base and J 8 bases; nucleotides not matched to a gene: 4. CDR3 DNA: TGTGCCAGCTCACCACTCGGACAGGGTGATGAGCAGTTCTTC. Translation: CASSPLGQGDEQFF.

A few counts support this clone. The chain is built from TRBV30 and TRBJ1-1; D may be TRBD1 (6 bases). Germline CDR1 is GTSNPN and CDR2 is SVGIG (reference sequence). V lost 0 bases to trimming and J lost 8 bases, with 13 bases between them. The CDR3 is 13 residues long. CDR3 DNA: TGTGCCTGGAGTGTGTTAGGGGGAGGGGAAGCTTTCTTT. Amino acids: CAWSVLGGGEAFF.

The V call is TRBV11-3, the J call TRBJ1-1, with D tentatively TRBD1 (5 bases). Trimming pared 5 bases from V and 5 bases from J, leaving 15 bases between. Germline CDR1 and CDR2: SGHNT and YENEEA. The CDR3 contains 14 residues. The CDR3 region is CASSPGGSVTEAFF. The DNA of the CDR3 is TGTGCCAGCAGCCCCGGGGGGAGCGTGACTGAAGCTTTCTTT.

The chain uses TRBV6-5 and TRBJ1-1; D is undetermined. Germline V lookup: CDR1 MNHEY, CDR2 SVGAGI. V shed 5 bases and J shed 1 base, with 8 bases lying between them. The CDR3 is made up of 13 amino acids. The CDR3 is CASSHQKNTEAFF. The CDR3, as DNA: TGTGCCAGCAGTCATCAAAAGAACACTGAAGCTTTCTTT.

The chain carries TRBV19 and TRBJ2-7; 9 bases align to TRBD2. The junction had 9 bases not matched to a gene; V was cut back by 4 bases and J by 2 bases. Germline V gives CDR1 LNHDA, CDR2 SQIVND (reference sequence). CDR3 size: 16 residues. The CDR3 region is CASSKREDLLAYEQYF. CDR3 bases: TGTGCCAGTAGTAAGCGGGAGGACCTCCTCGCCTACGAGCAGTACTTC.

The J gene is TRBJ2-7, the V gene TRBV7-9; D is unresolved. The length of the CDR3 is 12 residues. Germline CDR1 and CDR2: SEHNR and FQNEAQ (reference sequence). V was clipped by 5 bases and J by 5 bases, with 10 bases between them. In DNA form, the CDR3 reads TGTGCCAGCAGCCAATCGGAGCACGAGCAGTACTTC. Its protein product is CASSQSEHEQYF. The full variable domain, in which reference TRBV7-9 and TRBJ2-7 provide the parts outside the CDR3, is DTGVSQNPRHKITKRGQNVTFRCDPISEHNRLYWYRQTLGQGPEFLTYFQNEAQLEKSRLLSDRFSAERPKGSFSTLEIQRTEQGDSAMYLCASSQSEHEQYFGPGTRLTVT.